This TCR beta chain derives from a study of CD8+ T cells in alopecia areata. The overall study: The study gave tofacitinib for 6 to 18 months, then 6 months off drug. Findings of the study overall: Persistence of many expanded lesional clones was seen in scalp and blood during tofacitinib. Although TCR sharing was seen in mice, sharing across patients was less clear, possibly for HLA-related reasons.

Treatment of the sample: oral pan-JAK inhibitor, 5-10 mg twice daily. Germline V gives CDR1 SQVTM, CDR2 ANQGSEA. The CDR3 runs 12 residues. V trimming: 7 bases; J trimming: 11 bases; junction bases outside the gene matches: 9. On this clone itself: The antigen is not known.

Following RNA extraction, reverse transcription yielded cDNA that acted as the sequencing template. Here immunoSEQ multiplex PCR was the method, and the copy in TCRdb shows in-frame clones only, minus some. Of some 100,000 clones in the sample, 44% were seen once. This rearrangement joins TRBV29-1 to TRBJ2-2; the match to TRBD1 covers 8 bases. The material sequenced was CD8+ T cells sorted from blood, taken at week 24, from a patient treated with tofacitinib. The TCR sequence derives from a human donor with alopecia areata. The CDR3 loop reads CSAVDRGPELFF. The CDR3 DNA is TGCAGCGCGGTCGACAGGGGCCCCGAGCTGTTTTTT.